This T cell receptor beta chain originates from a study of T-cell reconstitution after alpha-beta-depleted transplantation in children. Of note for this clonotype: Its antigen remains unidentified.

Per germline, CDR1 LNHNV and CDR2 YYDKDF (reference sequence). The V end lost 5 bases, the J end lost 2 bases, and 13 bases lay between the germline ends. The CDR3 sequence is 14 residues long. Study results and caveats: After one year, T-cell counts and TCRbeta diversity mostly came from new T cells.

It was with unique molecular identifiers that the TCRbeta library was prepared. TCRdb re-called the PCR reads through MiXCR, storing one row per CDR3 protein. The table lists hundreds of thousands of distinct CDR3 sequences, over 10% of them singletons. The TCR was taken from a male patient younger than 18 who had a stem cell transplant for acute myeloid leukemia, so the T cells may come from the graft donor. The sample in question was PBMCs, mostly from graft donor cells, obtained 360 days after TCRalphabeta/CD19-depleted stem cell transplant. The chain has TRBV15 and TRBJ2-7; the D gene is possibly TRBD2 (5 bases). The CDR3 sequence is CATSGLTWPYEQYF. The DNA of the CDR3 is TGTGCCACCAGCGGACTGACTTGGCCCTACGAGCAGTACTTC.